The 8 T cell receptor beta chains listed next were all sequenced from one sample in a study of blood T cell repertoires in COVID-19. This table comes from immunoSEQ multiplex PCR, and its TCRdb copy is limited to in-frame clones, with some not included. This table holds 300,000 to 350,000 clones, roughly 90% found once. The material sequenced was PBMCs or T cells enriched from blood (not recorded which). All receptors derive from a woman in her twenties or thirties who had been exposed to COVID-19.

The J gene is TRBJ2-1, the V gene TRBV6-4, with 11 bases fitting TRBD2. The length of the CDR3 is 14 residues. Trimming took 6 bases from V and 8 from J; bases not matched to a gene: 6. CDR1 and CDR2 from the germline V gene are MRHNA and SNTAGT. CDR3 loop: CASSAGTSGDEQFF. The CDR3 nucleotides are TGTGCCAGCAGCGCCGGGACTAGCGGCGATGAGCAGTTCTTC.

This sequence joins TRBV5-1 and TRBJ2-1, with 7 bases aligning to TRBD1. The germline CDR1 and CDR2 sequences are SGHRS and YFSETQ. Trimming cost V 0 bases and J 10 bases; bases outside gene matches: 4. The CDR3 extends over 13 amino acids. The CDR3 here is CASSLDPGQEQFF. The CDR3 DNA follows: TGCGCCAGCAGCTTGGATCCGGGACAGGAGCAGTTCTTC. Full variable domain (rest looked up from reference TRBV5-1 and TRBJ2-1): KAGVTQTPRYLIKTRGQQVTLSCSPISGHRSVSWYQQTPGQGLQFLFEYFSETQRNKGNFPGRFSGRQFSNSRSEMNVSTLELGDSALYLCASSLDPGQEQFFGPGTRLTVL.

Only a few counts were recorded for this clone. V and J are TRBV28 and TRBJ2-5, with D perhaps matching TRBD2 (5 bases). This CDR3 has 15 amino acids. Germline CDR1 and CDR2: MDHEN and SYDVKM. V lost 7 bases, J lost 6 bases, and 21 bases lay in between. In nucleotides, the CDR3 is TGTGCCAGCAATTCTGGGAGTACGCGTTTCAAGACCCAGTACTTC. Translation gives CASNSGSTRFKTQYF.

The V and J genes are TRBV10-2 and TRBJ1-1, with TRBD1 matching 7 bases. The CDR3 sequence is 15 residues long. CDR1 and CDR2 (germline): WSHSY, SAAADI. After removal of 2 bases from V and 5 bases from J, the junction contained 8 bases not matched to a gene. CDR3 residues: CASSETGAPGTEAFF. In DNA, the CDR3 is TGCGCCAGCAGTGAGACAGGGGCTCCGGGAACTGAAGCTTTCTTT.

The chain joins TRBV27 to TRBJ2-5; TRBD2 matches 15 bases. Germline V gives CDR1 MNHEY, CDR2 SMNVEV (reference sequence). V gave up 2 bases and J gave up 5 bases; unmatched junction bases: 0. The CDR3 is made up of 15 amino acids. The chain's CDR3 is CASSLGTSGRETQYF. The CDR3 bases are TGTGCCAGCAGTTTAGGGACTAGCGGGAGGGAGACCCAGTACTTC.

J is TRBJ2-1 and V is TRBV12-5; possible D gene TRBD2, 6 bases. There are 17 residues in the CDR3. Trimming cost V 2 bases and J 4 bases, with 18 bases left between them. CDR1 and CDR2 (germline): LGHNT, FRNRAP. The CDR3: CASGLRLSGTVYNEQFF. The CDR3 nucleotides are TGTGCTAGTGGTTTGCGACTCTCCGGGACTGTTTACAATGAGCAGTTCTTC.

The chain's CDR3 is CASSDTSGTYNEQFF. CDR3 coding DNA: TGTGCCAGCAGCGATACTAGCGGGACCTACAATGAGCAGTTCTTC. The chain has TRBV6-4 and TRBJ2-1; 10 nucleotides align to TRBD2. Germline loops: CDR1 MRHNA, CDR2 SNTAGT. V lost 6 bases to trimming and J lost 2 bases; unmatched junction nucleotides: 4. This CDR3 region has 15 residues.

This clone was found once. The J gene is TRBJ2-5, the V gene TRBV19; possibly TRBD2 for D (6 bases). This CDR3 has 14 residues. Germline lookup yields CDR1 LNHDA and CDR2 SQIVND (reference sequence). Trimming took off 6 bases at V and 0 bases at J, with 11 bases between the two ends. The CDR3 nucleotides are TGTGCCAGTAGAAGTGCGGGGAACCAAGAGACCCAGTACTTC. Encoded protein: CASRSAGNQETQYF.